Given below is one T cell receptor (beta chain) in context. The junction differs from germline at one of its ends, possibly a read error. TCR beta CDR3 regions were amplified from RNA transcripts. The first round was an RT-PCR with HTBI primers, and the second round was a multiplex PCR. Using its own MiXCR run on the multiplex PCR reads, TCRdb lists one record per CDR3 protein. The repertoire holds 900,000 to 1,200,000 distinct CDR3 sequences, with about 35% as singletons. The sample is drawn from a study of Graves' ophthalmopathy and Graves' hyperthyroidism. The CDR3 has 14 residues. Germline V gene lookup returns CDR1 MNHEY and CDR2 SVGAGI.

This TCR was recovered from an adult man with Graves' hyperthyroidism. The sequenced material came from peripheral blood or thyroid tissue (not recorded which). V and J are TRBV6-5 and TRBJ1-2; D gene unclear. The CDR3 DNA reads as TGTGCCAACAGTTATCGCTCCGACGGCAGGAGCTACACCTTC. Amino acid sequence: CANSYRSDGRSYTF.